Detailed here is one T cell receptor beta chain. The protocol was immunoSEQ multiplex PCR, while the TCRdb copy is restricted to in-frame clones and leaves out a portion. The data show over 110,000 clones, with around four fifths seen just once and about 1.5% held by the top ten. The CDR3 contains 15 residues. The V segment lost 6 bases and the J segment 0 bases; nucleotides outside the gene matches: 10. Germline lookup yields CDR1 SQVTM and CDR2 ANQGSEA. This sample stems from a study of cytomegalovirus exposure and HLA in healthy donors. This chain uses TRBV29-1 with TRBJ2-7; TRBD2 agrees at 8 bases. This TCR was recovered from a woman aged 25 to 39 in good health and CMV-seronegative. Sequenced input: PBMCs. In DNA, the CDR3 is TGCAGCGTATCAACCCGGGGGGGAAGCTCCTACGAGCAGTACTTC. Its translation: CSVSTRGGSSYEQYF.